Below are 32 T cell receptor beta chains sequenced from a single sample in a study of vaccination and CD4 T cells after COVID-19. Once obtained from cultured CD4+ T cells, the DNA was sequenced using the Oncomine TCR Beta short-read assay. TCRdb used MiXCR to reprocess the PCR reads, holding one entry per CDR3 protein. The sample lists 7,000 to 8,500 distinct CDR3 sequences; approximately 55% were seen once. For these TCRs, the target antigens are not known. The treatment was: approximately nine-day PBMC culture with coronavirus spike peptide pools or control peptides (ViraFEST assay). The material sequenced was CD4+ T cells from blood, cultured in vitro. All receptors come from a human donor who had recovered from COVID-19.

V and J are TRBV6-5 and TRBJ1-2, with no clear D. Trimming shortened V by 4 bases and J by 1 base, and 10 bases separated the two germline ends. The CDR3 is 14 amino acids. Germline assignment: CDR1 MNHEY and CDR2 SVGAGI. The CDR3 here is CASSSLSSNYGYTF. CDR3 DNA sequence: TGTGCCAGCAGTTCCCTAAGCAGTAACTATGGCTACACCTTC.

The rearrangement uses TRBV9 and TRBJ1-1; D gene uncertain. CDR1 is SGDLS and CDR2 is YYNGEE in the germline V gene. The ends were cut back, 0 bases at V and 0 bases at J, with 9 bases in the middle. The CDR3 runs to 15 residues. CDR3 sequence reads: CASSVGGNLNTEAFF. CDR3 coding DNA: TGTGCCAGCAGCGTAGGGGGTAACTTGAACACTGAAGCTTTCTTT.

This chain connects TRBV2 to TRBJ1-2, with D tentatively TRBD1 (6 bases). This CDR3 region has 14 residues. Germline V gene data show CDR1 as SNHLY and CDR2 as FYNNEI. Trimming cost V 7 bases and J 6 bases, with 18 bases left between them. CDR3 amino acids: CASMRQGGLNGYTF. The CDR3 region has the DNA TGTGCCAGCATGAGGCAAGGGGGTTTAAATGGCTACACCTTC.

The chain combines TRBV29-1 with TRBJ2-3, with a tentative D call TRBD1 (5 bases). The CDR3 has 13 residues. Germline V gene data show CDR1 as SQVTM and CDR2 as ANQGSEA. V gave up 6 bases and J gave up 2 bases, with 12 bases separating them. CDR3 in amino acids: CSVKGSLTDTQYF. CDR3 bases: TGCAGCGTGAAGGGGTCTCTCACAGATACGCAGTATTTT.

The rearrangement links TRBV2 to TRBJ2-5; D ambiguous. The CDR3 totals 14 residues. The germline V and J ends were trimmed by 8 bases and 1 base, with 14 bases remaining between them. CDR1 and CDR2 (germline): SNHLY, FYNNEI. The CDR3 sequence is CASPPRRSQETQYF. The CDR3 DNA reads as TGTGCCAGCCCGCCGAGACGGAGCCAAGAGACCCAGTACTTC.

V and J are TRBV6-2 or TRBV6-3 and TRBJ2-7; D uncertain. Trimming pared 4 bases from V and 4 bases from J, leaving 17 bases between. The germline V gene encodes CDR1 MNHEY and CDR2 SVGEGT. The CDR3 runs to 15 residues. The CDR3, as DNA: TGTGCCAGCAGTTCCCCCCCGTACGGCCTTTACGAGCAGTACTTC. Protein sequence: CASSSPPYGLYEQYF.

The V gene is TRBV7-9, the J gene TRBJ2-5; the D gene is possibly TRBD1 (6 bases). The CDR3 is made up of 15 amino acids. Germline V CDR1 and CDR2: SEHNR, FQNEAQ (reference sequence). The V and J ends lost 3 bases and 6 bases respectively, with 17 bases between them. The CDR3, as DNA: TGTGCCAGCAGCTTGTTCCGGGACACCCCTAAGACCCAGTACTTC. This encodes CASSLFRDTPKTQYF.

This clonotype was recorded a few times. The chain couples TRBV10-1 to TRBJ2-5, with TRBD2 as a possible D gene (5 bases). The germline CDR1 and CDR2 sequences are WNHNN and SYGVQD (reference sequence). Trimming cost V 5 bases and J 9 bases, with 16 bases left between them. This CDR3 is built from 13 residues. The chain's CDR3 is CASSPAAGRAQYF. The DNA for the CDR3 is TGCGCCAGCAGTCCAGCGGCAGGCCGGGCCCAGTACTTC.

This clonotype was counted a few times. The chain uses TRBV19 and TRBJ1-2; 11 bases align to TRBD1. In germline, CDR1 is LNHDA, CDR2 SQIVND (reference sequence). With 6 bases clipped from V and 1 base from J, the junction kept 13 bases outside the gene matches. The CDR3 is 18 amino acids. CDR3 sequence reads: CASSPMDRGPLRNYGYTF. CDR3 nucleotide sequence: TGTGCCAGTAGCCCCATGGACAGGGGGCCGCTACGTAACTATGGCTACACCTTC.

The count of this clonotype is one. The chain combines TRBV30 with TRBJ2-1, with TRBD2 matching 7 bases. Germline lookup yields CDR1 GTSNPN and CDR2 SVGIG (reference sequence). J gave up 12 bases and V 2 bases, and 13 bases lay outside the gene matches. The CDR3 runs to 14 residues. The CDR3, as DNA: TGTGCCTGGAGTATAAGGGCGGGGGTGTCTAGGCAGTTCTTC. Amino acids: CAWSIRAGVSRQFF.

This rearrangement joins TRBV2 to TRBJ2-1; TRBD2 agrees at 9 bases. CDR1 SNHLY and CDR2 FYNNEI come from the germline V gene. This CDR3 has 14 residues. The V gene end was trimmed by 8 bases and the J gene end by 7 bases; junction bases not matched to a gene: 9. The CDR3 reads CASSRSGGGNEQFF. For the CDR3, the DNA is TGTGCCAGCTCACGTAGCGGGGGAGGTAATGAGCAGTTCTTC.

The chain is built from TRBV12-3 or TRBV12-4 and TRBJ1-6; D is perhaps TRBD1 (6 bases). CDR3 length: 15 residues. The V end lost 5 bases, the J end lost 7 bases, and 15 bases lay between the germline ends. CDR3 sequence: CASSPRGQGNSPLHF. For the CDR3, the DNA is TGTGCCAGCAGTCCCCGCGGGCAGGGGAATTCACCCCTCCACTTT.

The chain links TRBV15 to TRBJ2-1; 9 bases fit TRBD2. Germline V CDR1 and CDR2: LNHNV, YYDKDF (reference sequence). After removal of 4 bases from V and 2 bases from J, the junction contained 3 bases not matched to a gene. The CDR3 runs 15 residues. In DNA form, the CDR3 reads TGTGCCACCAGCACAAGCGGGGGGACCTACAATGAGCAGTTCTTC. This translates into CATSTSGGTYNEQFF.

The chain links TRBV5-1 to TRBJ2-5; D remains unclear. The CDR3 totals 14 residues. With 5 bases removed from V and 1 base from J, the gap between germline ends came to 12 bases. Germline values: CDR1 SGHRS, CDR2 YFSETQ. The CDR3 protein is CASRERQAQETQYF. The CDR3, as DNA: TGCGCCAGCAGAGAAAGGCAGGCCCAAGAGACCCAGTACTTC.

This clonotype was seen a handful of times. The chain links TRBV7-8 to TRBJ1-5; tentatively, D is TRBD1 (5 bases). From germline, CDR1 is SGHVS and CDR2 FQNEAQ. CDR3 size: 19 residues. V was shortened by 5 bases and J by 0 bases, with 23 bases between the two germline ends. The CDR3 loop is CASSLGDLKGHYSNQPQHF. DNA for the CDR3: TGTGCCAGCAGCCTAGGGGACCTTAAGGGCCATTATAGCAATCAGCCCCAGCATTTT.

The genes are TRBV6-5 and TRBJ1-5, with unresolved D. The germline V gene has CDR1 MNHEY and CDR2 SVGAGI. V lost 4 bases, J lost 4 bases, and 2 bases lay in between. This CDR3 is 11 amino acids long. The CDR3 loop reads CASSSNQPQHF. The CDR3 nucleotides are TGTGCCAGCAGTTCTAATCAGCCCCAGCATTTT.

This clonotype was recorded only once. J is TRBJ2-1 and V is TRBV10-3; no definite D call. V was trimmed by 8 bases and J by 3 bases, leaving 8 bases between them. This CDR3 comprises 12 residues. Germline values: CDR1 ENHRY, CDR2 SYGVKD. In DNA, the CDR3 is TGTGCCATCGGGCAAAACTACAATGAGCAGTTCTTC. Translated, it gives CAIGQNYNEQFF.

V is TRBV19 and J is TRBJ2-7, with a weak D call TRBD1 (6 bases). Between the trimmed V and J ends, which lost 0 bases and 2 bases, there was a span of 17 bases. The CDR3 covers 17 residues. The germline V gene has CDR1 LNHDA and CDR2 SQIVND (reference sequence). The chain's CDR3 is CASSIDLSGHLPYEQYF. CDR3 sequence (DNA): TGTGCCAGTAGTATAGATCTATCGGGACATCTCCCCTACGAGCAGTACTTC.

This clonotype showed up just a few times. The genes are TRBV6-2 or TRBV6-3 and TRBJ1-2; 8 nucleotides match TRBD1. The CDR3 length is 15 residues. V shed 6 bases, J shed 5 bases, and the junction held 11 bases outside the gene matches. Germline lookup yields CDR1 MNHEY and CDR2 SVGEGT. CDR3 amino acids: CASSQGQWTGYGYTF. CDR3 nucleotide sequence: TGTGCCAGCAGCCAGGGCCAATGGACAGGGTATGGCTACACCTTC.

This clonotype showed up just a few times. The CDR3: CASRRSSPEQGDQPQHF. DNA for the CDR3: TGTGCCAGTAGACGCTCGTCCCCGGAACAGGGCGATCAGCCCCAGCATTTT. V is TRBV6-1 and J is TRBJ1-5; a possible D gene is TRBD1 (6 bases). Trimming removed 9 bases at V and 5 bases at J, with 26 bases between. CDR1 and CDR2 from the germline V gene are MNHNS and SASEGT. The CDR3 covers 17 residues.

This clonotype was seen only a few times. The chain has TRBV6-1 and TRBJ1-2, with D perhaps TRBD1 (5 bases). Trimming removed 5 bases at V and 8 bases at J, with 15 bases between. The CDR3 has 13 amino acids. The germline gives CDR1 MNHNS, CDR2 SASEGT. CDR3 sequence reads: CASSPRGLGGYTF. CDR3 in DNA: TGTGCCAGCAGTCCCCGGGGACTCGGGGGCTACACCTTC.

This clonotype was recorded only once. The CDR3 sequence is CSASRGGGDTQYF. CDR3 bases: TGCAGTGCGTCGCGGGGGGGCGGGGATACGCAGTATTTT. The V call is TRBV20-1, the J call TRBJ2-3, with TRBD2 matching over 9 bases. This CDR3 is 13 amino acids long. Germline values: CDR1 DFQATT, CDR2 SNEGSKA (reference sequence). V shed 6 bases, J shed 6 bases, and the junction held 7 bases outside the gene matches.

This chain joins TRBV30 and TRBJ2-1; TRBD2 matches 10 bases. V lost 0 bases and J lost 7; bases outside the gene matches: 6. The CDR3 runs to 15 residues. Looked up from germline, CDR1 is GTSNPN and CDR2 is SVGIG (reference sequence). For the CDR3, the DNA is TGTGCCTGGAGTGTACGGAGCGGGGGGGCGAATGAGCAGTTCTTC. Protein sequence: CAWSVRSGGANEQFF.

The chain couples TRBV6-1 to TRBJ2-5, with D possibly being TRBD1 (6 bases). The CDR3 runs to 12 residues. Deletions cut 5 bases from V and 4 bases from J, with 8 bases between. Germline lookup yields CDR1 MNHNS and CDR2 SASEGT. In nucleotides, the CDR3 is TGTGCCAGCAGTACAGGGACAGAGACCCAGTACTTC. Its protein is CASSTGTETQYF.

The chain couples TRBV12-3 or TRBV12-4 to TRBJ2-7; D tentatively reads TRBD1 or TRBD2 (5 bases each). The CDR3 extends over 15 amino acids. V lost 3 bases, J lost 3 bases, and 15 bases lay in between. This CDR3 reads CASSLGPQGSYEQYF. In DNA form, the CDR3 reads TGTGCCAGCAGTTTGGGACCGCAGGGCAGCTACGAGCAGTACTTC.

This clonotype was observed once. The chain has TRBV5-1 and TRBJ2-2; perhaps TRBD1 as D (6 bases). The CDR3 spans 16 residues. Deletions cut 0 bases from V and 4 bases from J, with 13 bases between. Germline CDR1 is SGHRS and CDR2 is YFSETQ. The CDR3 nucleotides read TGCGCCAGCAGCTTGGGAGCAGGGGAGAGCACCGGGGAGCTGTTTTTT. This sequence encodes CASSLGAGESTGELFF. Combining the CDR3 with reference TRBV5-1 and TRBJ2-2 gives the whole variable domain KAGVTQTPRYLIKTRGQQVTLSCSPISGHRSVSWYQQTPGQGLQFLFEYFSETQRNKGNFPGRFSGRQFSNSRSEMNVSTLELGDSALYLCASSLGAGESTGELFFGEGSRLTVL.

In its sample, this clonotype ranks as hyperexpanded. The chain carries TRBV20-1 and TRBJ2-1, with 13 bases fitting TRBD2. The CDR3 totals 19 residues. Germline V CDR1 and CDR2: DFQATT, SNEGSKA (reference sequence). Trimming took 0 bases from V and 3 from J; bases not matched to a gene: 11. The CDR3 DNA reads as TGCAGTGCTAGAGACAACCTCAGACTAGCGGGGGGCCGCTACAATGAGCAGTTCTTC. This codes for CSARDNLRLAGGRYNEQFF.

On this clonotype: At one boundary the junction diverges from the germline segment, which might be a read error. V usage is TRBV7-2 and J usage is TRBJ2-3; 10 nucleotides match TRBD2. CDR3 length equals 14 residues. Germline assignment: CDR1 SGHTA and CDR2 FQGNSA. CDR3 DNA sequence: TGTGACAGCAGCCTACTAGCGGGGCGAGATACGCAGTATTTT. It specifies CDSSLLAGRDTQYF.

The rearrangement links TRBV3-1 to TRBJ1-1; D unresolved. V was shortened by 4 bases and J by 4 bases, with 19 bases between the two germline ends. CDR3 length equals 16 residues. Per the germline V gene, CDR1 is LGHDT and CDR2 is YNNKEL (reference sequence). The CDR3 sequence is CASSPTIGGKGTEAFF. In nucleotides, the CDR3 is TGTGCCAGCAGCCCAACGATAGGAGGGAAGGGCACTGAAGCTTTCTTT.

The chain recombines TRBV2 with TRBJ2-2, with D perhaps TRBD2 (6 bases). The V end was cut by 11 bases, the J end by 4 bases, with 17 bases between. Germline V gene data show CDR1 as SNHLY and CDR2 as FYNNEI. This CDR3 has 14 amino acids. CDR3 coding DNA: TGTGCCTCGGTGGAGGGGCGCGTCACCGGGGAGCTGTTTTTT. Amino acid sequence: CASVEGRVTGELFF.

This clonotype was found a few times. V gene TRBV4-1 combines with J gene TRBJ2-4; possibly TRBD1 for D (6 bases). Trimming stripped 0 bases from V and 2 bases from J, with 17 bases between. CDR1 is MGHRA and CDR2 is YSYEKL in the germline V gene. The CDR3 runs 18 residues. The CDR3 nucleotides read TGCGCCAGCAGCCAAGATTCCCTGGACAGTGGGACCAAAAACATTCAGTACTTC. This translates into CASSQDSLDSGTKNIQYF.

The chain recombines TRBV7-9 with TRBJ1-3; 8 positions agree with TRBD1. The germline CDR1 and CDR2 sequences are SEHNR and FQNEAQ (reference sequence). Trimming took 5 bases from V and 1 from J; bases not matched to a gene: 1. The CDR3 consists of 14 residues. The CDR3 protein is CASSRTGSGNTIYF. The CDR3 DNA follows: TGTGCCAGCAGCCGGACAGGGTCTGGAAACACCATATATTTT.